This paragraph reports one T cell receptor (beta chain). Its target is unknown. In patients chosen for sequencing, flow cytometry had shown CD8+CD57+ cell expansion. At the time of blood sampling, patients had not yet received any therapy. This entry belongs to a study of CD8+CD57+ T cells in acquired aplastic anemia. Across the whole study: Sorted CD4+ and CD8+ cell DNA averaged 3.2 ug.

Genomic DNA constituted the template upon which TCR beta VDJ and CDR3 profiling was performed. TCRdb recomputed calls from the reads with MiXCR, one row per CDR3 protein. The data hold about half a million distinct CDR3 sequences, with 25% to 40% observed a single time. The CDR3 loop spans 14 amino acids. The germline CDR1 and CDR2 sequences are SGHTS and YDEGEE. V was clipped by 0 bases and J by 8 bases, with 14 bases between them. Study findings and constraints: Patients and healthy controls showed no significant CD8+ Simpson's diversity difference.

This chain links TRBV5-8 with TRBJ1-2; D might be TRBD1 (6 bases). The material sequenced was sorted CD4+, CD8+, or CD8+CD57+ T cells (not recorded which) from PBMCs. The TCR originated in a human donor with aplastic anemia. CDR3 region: CASSLAGQGRGYTF. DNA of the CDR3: TGTGCCAGCAGCTTGGCAGGTCAGGGGCGAGGCTACACCTTC.